Sequencing of this T cell receptor (beta chain) was carried out in a study of cytomegalovirus exposure and HLA in healthy donors (dated by TCRdb to 2016 to 2017). General notes on the study: An earlier analysis of approximately 640 of the donors reported 250 to 300 Gb of sequence data and around 120 million unique TCR beta sequences from 150 million to 200 million T cells. About 300 gigabases of sequencing data and tens of millions of unique TCR sequences were included in an early release covering roughly 600 HLA-typed donors. Among the roughly 410 genotyped donors, around 81% belonged to the genetic ancestry cluster associated with self-reported Caucasian donors. The study was designed to test whether signatures of past pathogen exposure could be identified by cataloging public T cell receptors. The T cell repertoires of 670 or so subjects were profiled by immunosequencing and related to cytomegalovirus serostatus. Along with the roughly 670-subject first cohort, a separate validation cohort of 120 different subjects was used. To predict cytomegalovirus infection status, the study brought together high-throughput TCR immunosequencing, statistical association of individual TCRs with disease status, and machine learning. A later analysis re-analyzed previously published TCR beta repertoires from 660 or so donors and added high-resolution HLA genotyping to study TCR occurrence patterns. Rather than drawing on any new phenotypic data, the later analysis identified candidate immune exposures from TCR beta sequences and the way those sequences occurred across donors. To decide whether each TCR beta V gene segment behaved as functional or pseudogenic, an earlier analysis of 587 of the donors relied on high-throughput TCR beta sequencing. Alongside the repertoire data, information on donor age, sex, ethnicity and CMV serostatus was compiled. A later genetic analysis used genome-wide SNP genotypes for about 65% of the 666 donors, treating that subset as a discovery cohort. All discovery cohort repertoires had been generated on a single sequencing platform. Both class I and class II loci were covered by HLA typing, at four-digit resolution. Typing coverage varied by locus: 629-630 donors for A, B, C, DRB1 and DQB1; under 550 for DQA1; 600 to 610 for DPA1; more than 450 for DPB1. About five DR-DQ haplotypes were treated as single units for association and clustering because of strong linkage in the cohort. Across about 380 genotyped donors of the cohort, an average of roughly 250,000 unique TCR beta nucleotide sequences per donor were sequenced, and roughly 18% of those sequences were non-productive. The investigation overall reported the following: When HLA alleles, especially DR and DQ, strongly co-occurred, TCR associations were difficult to assign to individual alleles. A later analysis found that TCR association rates varied across HLA loci, with DRB1 alleles showing the most associated TCRs and HLA-C alleles the fewest. Because the 87-base-pair reads could not distinguish some IMGT-functional V segments, including TRBV6-2 and TRBV6-3, those segments were excluded. The sequencing pipeline was judged likely to have produced a cluster of highly shared sequence variants as a technical artifact. At a false discovery rate of 0.05, a later analysis linked approximately 18,000 TCR beta sequences to specific HLA alleles. The study gave a list of 150 to 200 TCR beta chains associated with cytomegalovirus. In an earlier analysis of about 550 of the donors, most TCR beta V segments were observed in productive rearrangements about 87% or about 30% of the time, broadly matching IMGT annotations. The earlier analysis of some 560 of the donors excluded some 15 rarely observed V segments, including chromosome 9 orphons, because counts were too low. While some public TCRs were present in many individuals, most TCR sequences turned up only very rarely across donors. A few of the identified cytomegalovirus-associated TCR beta chains were confirmed in vitro to be specific for cytomegalovirus antigens. Presence/absence analyses assumed roughly uniform sequencing depth across donors, an assumption that may not hold. According to a later genetic analysis, donors in an Asian-associated ancestry cluster had fewer N-insertions in productive TCRs than the approximately 700-donor mean. A later analysis found that most CMV-associated TCR beta chains appeared HLA-restricted, with HLA associations seemingly driven largely by CMV exposure. Immune exposure information for the cohort was limited to CMV serostatus. According to the authors, the approach could potentially be generalized to other disease states and immunological phenotypes. According to a later analysis, parvovirus B19, influenza, CMV and Epstein-Barr virus appeared linked to several top co-occurrence clusters. In this cohort, only TCR beta chains were sequenced, and detectable features were limited by the absence of alpha or paired-chain data. Cytomegalovirus status was reported to be diagnosed by the classifier with high specificity and sensitivity in both the original and validation cohorts. V-gene and J-gene trimming of TCR beta chains was associated with a missense DCLRE1C variant in a later genetic analysis, and the association was replicated in an independent cohort. Correlated functional status among segregating V segments might reflect linkage disequilibrium, but an unknown experimental factor could not be ruled out. HLA typing was unavailable for some donors at each locus, so association tests used only the typed subset. A further reported finding was that TCR beta sequences accurately predicted the HLA-A and HLA-B alleles for most subjects in the first cohort. Compared with equally common non-associated chains, HLA-associated TCR beta chains in a later analysis were more clonally expanded and had lower generation probabilities.

The cohort was made up of hundreds of healthy bone marrow donors. Cohort members were all nominally healthy when sampled, although unrecorded immune exposures were likely present. The donor tested CMV seronegative and was one of the 352 seronegative cohort members. Every donor gave a peripheral blood sample, and the peripheral blood mononuclear cells from that sample were used for TCR beta sequencing. The Qiagen DNeasy Blood Extraction Kit was used to extract genomic DNA from the blood cell samples. The V end loses 3 bases and the J end loses 6 bases, and a stretch of 9 bases separates them. Counted from cysteine to phenylalanine, this CDR3 has 12 amino acids. Only CDR3 DNA remains: 36 bases, in frame from the first base. In the germline V gene, CDR1 corresponds to SNHLY and CDR2 to FYNNEI. Receptor amplification or capture employed the immunoSEQ multiplex PCR assay. The multiplex PCR relied on a mix of 60 forward primers for TCR Vbeta segments and 13 reverse primers for TCR Jbeta segments. A multiplex PCR assay on genomic DNA amplified the CDR3 region of rearranged TCR beta genes. The amplified TCR beta libraries were sequenced on the Illumina HiSeq System as 87-base-pair reads. From the authors' description of their analysis: A later analysis tallied 80 million to 95 million unique TCR beta chains across the 666 repertoires, and some 12 million of those chains were shared by two or more donors. To remove PCR and sequencing errors, raw reads were error-corrected and collapsed into unique sequences using a nearest-neighbor algorithm that merged closely related sequences. CDR3 sequences were aligned to IMGT reference sequences to assign V, D and J gene segments. Each retained sequence needed at least a six-nucleotide match to both a V gene segment and a J gene segment. Rearrangements were classified as productive when the CDR3 lacked stop codons and remained in frame with V and J, and all other rearrangements were classified as non-productive. Following IMGT convention, CDR3 was defined as the stretch from the second conserved V-encoded cysteine to the conserved J-encoded phenylalanine. In an earlier analysis of more than 550 of the donors, sequences lacking an unambiguous match to a single V gene segment were excluded. In an earlier analysis of about 590 of the donors, a V segment was called functional when productive rearrangements were above 56.7%, and segregating when the standard deviation between donors exceeded 5%. A statistical classification framework was built for diagnosing cytomegalovirus status from the catalog of TCR beta chain sequences. In a later analysis, TCR nucleotide sequences were compared against IMGT/GENE-DB human TR gene sequences so that V and J genes could be assigned. A later analysis assigned CDR3 sequences and most-parsimonious VDJ recombination scenarios with the TCRdist pipeline. A later analysis defined each TCR beta chain by its CDR3 amino acid sequence plus V-gene family, and excluded reads lacking a unique V-gene family. A later analysis removed roughly 590 highly shared, low-generation-probability nucleotide sequences to deal with suspected cross-contamination and a sequencing artifact. For each public chain, a later analysis derived a clonal expansion index from normalized ranks of inferred template counts within each repertoire. Generation probabilities in a later analysis came from a VDJ recombination model fitted to out-of-frame rearrangements, and those results were checked against IGoR. A later analysis scored TCR-TCR, TCR-HLA and TCR-CMV co-occurrence with hypergeometric tests, applying a repertoire-size bias correction to TCR pairs. False discovery rates were estimated in a later analysis by permuting HLA or CMV assignments 20 times. In a later analysis, co-occurring TCRs were grouped using DBSCAN, with TCRdist sequence similarity added in when clustering inside HLA-allele-positive subsets. Repertoires with fewer than 30,000 or more than 120,000 public chains, plus five repertoires with anomalous nucleotide sharing, were excluded from co-occurrence clustering. Drawn from immuneACCESS, this table holds only the in-frame rearrangements with V and J called that TCRdb kept. Clones are partly lost; checked studies trace under half to an unresolved V gene and leave the rest unexplained. V and J calls plus clone size are reproduced from that table; the DNA served to infer D and trimming. Within this sample are about 200,000 clones, with roughly 84% of them counted one time only. 1.5% to 2% of the sample is in the top ten clones.

A word on this clone: Which antigen it targets is not known. It has no much larger one-base neighbor in the sample; base qualities were not kept.

This receptor was identified in a man aged 50 or older in good health and CMV-seronegative. This chain joins TRBV2 to TRBJ2-7, with no D gene named confidently. The sequencing input was PBMCs. The DNA sequence is as follows: TGTGCCAGCAGTGAGATCAGGTCCGAGCAGTACTTC. Its protein is CASSEIRSEQYF.